Listed here are 30 T cell receptor beta chains from one sample, sequenced in a study of patients and donors after allogeneic stem cell transplantation. MiXCR was run by TCRdb on the RT-PCR reads, yielding one entry per CDR3 protein. Among tens of thousands of distinct CDR3 sequences, around 27% were seen once, and the ten largest hold approximately 25%. The sample consisted of blood, either unsorted or a sorted T cell fraction (not recorded which). The receptors originated from a human donor who was either an allogeneic HSCT recipient or a stem cell or donor lymphocyte infusion donor (not recorded which). It is not recorded whose cells these are; they may come from a transplant donor.

V is TRBV4-3 and J is TRBJ2-5; a weak D match, TRBD2 (6 bases). CDR1 and CDR2 (germline): LGHNA, YSLEER. The CDR3 has 12 residues. The V end lost 4 bases, the J end lost 6 bases, and 9 bases lay between the germline ends. In DNA form, the CDR3 reads TGCGCCAGCAGCCCGGGAGTAAAGACCCAGTACTTC. Amino acid sequence: CASSPGVKTQYF.

This chain uses TRBV7-3 with TRBJ1-3, with no clear D. V shed 5 bases and J shed 4 bases, with 12 bases lying between them. The CDR3 consists of 14 residues. Germline V gene data show CDR1 as SGHTA and CDR2 as FQGTGA. This CDR3 is CASSPRASGNTIYF. Written as DNA, the CDR3 is TGTGCCAGCAGCCCTCGGGCCTCGGGAAACACCATATATTTT.

This chain connects TRBV2 to TRBJ1-2; D remains ambiguous. The CDR3 length is 11 residues. Trimming took 2 bases from V and 4 from J, leaving 2 bases between them. Germline V CDR1 and CDR2: SNHLY, FYNNEI. The CDR3 bases are TGTGCCAGCAGTGAAACCTATGGCTACACCTTC. This sequence encodes CASSETYGYTF. Together with reference TRBV2 and TRBJ1-2, the CDR3 gives the full variable domain: EPEVTQTPSHQVTQMGQEVILRCVPISNHLYFYWYRQILGQKVEFLVSFYNNEISEKSEIFDDQFSVERPDGSNFTLKIRSTKLEDSAMYFCASSETYGYTFGSGTRLTVV.

The J gene is TRBJ2-1, the V gene TRBV7-9, with a tentative D call TRBD2 (5 bases). The V gene lost 3 bases and the J gene lost 2 bases, with 17 bases spanning the gap. The CDR3 has 17 amino acids. Germline assignment: CDR1 SEHNR and CDR2 FQNEAQ (reference sequence). The CDR3 DNA is TGTGCCAGCAGCTTCCAGCGGTCAACACGGGCCTACAATGAGCAGTTCTTC. It specifies CASSFQRSTRAYNEQFF. Full variable domain (missing parts from reference TRBV7-9 and TRBJ2-1): DTGVSQNPRHKITKRGQNVTFRCDPISEHNRLYWYRQTLGQGPEFLTYFQNEAQLEKSRLLSDRFSAERPKGSFSTLEIQRTEQGDSAMYLCASSFQRSTRAYNEQFFGPGTRLTVL.

The rearrangement joins TRBV7-3 to TRBJ2-1, with D perhaps matching TRBD2 (5 bases). Germline-derived CDR1 and CDR2 are SGHTA and FQGTGA. V gave up 2 bases and J gave up 7 bases, with 18 bases separating them. This CDR3 spans 16 amino acids. CDR3 nucleotide sequence: TGTGCCAGCAGCTTATTTGGGAGCGCCGGAGGAAATGAGCAGTTCTTC. It encodes CASSLFGSAGGNEQFF.

CDR3 residues: CSARGQGNTEAFF. The CDR3 DNA reads as TGCAGCGCCCGGGGACAGGGAAACACTGAAGCTTTCTTT. The chain is built from TRBV29-1 and TRBJ1-1; the match to TRBD1 covers 9 bases. The CDR3 contains 13 residues. Germline CDR1 reads SQVTM; CDR2 reads ANQGSEA. The ends lost 7 bases at V and 2 bases at J; junction bases unmatched: 5. Using reference TRBV29-1 and TRBJ1-1 for the parts outside the CDR3, the full variable domain is SAVISQKPSRDICQRGTSLTIQCQVDSQVTMMFWYRQQPGQSLTLIATANQGSEATYESGFVIDKFPISRPNLTFSTLTVSNMSPEDSSIYLCSARGQGNTEAFFGQGTRLTVV.

The sample holds a few counts of this clonotype. This rearrangement joins TRBV4-2 to TRBJ1-2; 11 nucleotides align to TRBD1. Looked up from germline, CDR1 is LGHNA and CDR2 is YNFKEQ. The J segment lost 3 bases and the V segment lost 0 bases, leaving 0 bases of the junction unmatched. The CDR3 contains 15 residues. This chain's CDR3 is CASSQEGQGDYGYTF. The CDR3 DNA sequence: TGTGCCAGCAGCCAAGAGGGACAGGGGGACTATGGCTACACCTTC.

This clonotype was picked up a small number of times. The CDR3 protein is CASNSSYRDPEAFF. The CDR3 bases are TGTGCCAGCAATTCCAGTTACAGGGACCCTGAAGCTTTCTTT. The chain recombines TRBV9 with TRBJ1-1; D is perhaps TRBD1 (6 bases). The CDR3 covers 14 residues. Germline V gives CDR1 SGDLS, CDR2 YYNGEE. Trimming took off 6 bases at V and 6 bases at J, with 18 bases between the two ends. The variable domain in full, completed from reference TRBV9 and TRBJ1-1, reads DSGVTQTPKHLITATGQRVTLRCSPRSGDLSVYWYQQSLDQGLQFLIQYYNGEERAKGNILERFSAQQFPDLHSELNLSSLELGDSALYFCASNSSYRDPEAFFGQGTRLTVV.

The chain recombines TRBV20-1 with TRBJ1-5; D is perhaps TRBD1 (5 bases). The CDR3 is made up of 17 amino acids. Germline V gene sequence: CDR1 DFQATT, CDR2 SNEGSKA (reference sequence). V gave up 6 bases and J gave up 4 bases, with 25 bases separating them. In DNA, the CDR3 is TGCAGTGCGCGAGGGTCGGGGCGAACGGCCAGAAATCAGCCCCAGCATTTT. This translates into CSARGSGRTARNQPQHF.

This clonotype was observed a few times. This sequence joins TRBV7-9 and TRBJ1-2; D is ambiguous. The CDR3 consists of 15 residues. The germline V and J ends were trimmed by 1 base and 6 bases, with 15 bases remaining between them. The germline gives CDR1 SEHNR, CDR2 FQNEAQ (reference sequence). The CDR3 DNA reads TGTGCCAGCAGCTTAGAGTGGTTTCCCCGGGATGGCTACACCTTC. Encoded protein: CASSLEWFPRDGYTF. Variable domain in full (rest from reference TRBV7-9 and TRBJ1-2): DTGVSQNPRHKITKRGQNVTFRCDPISEHNRLYWYRQTLGQGPEFLTYFQNEAQLEKSRLLSDRFSAERPKGSFSTLEIQRTEQGDSAMYLCASSLEWFPRDGYTFGSGTRLTVV.

The chain combines TRBV4-1 with TRBJ2-7; D might be TRBD1 (5 bases). This CDR3 spans 14 amino acids. The V end was cut by 1 base, the J end by 2 bases, with 9 bases between. Germline lookup yields CDR1 MGHRA and CDR2 YSYEKL. CDR3 region: CASSQAQTAYEQYF. The CDR3 coding sequence is TGCGCCAGCAGCCAAGCCCAGACAGCCTACGAGCAGTACTTC.

This clonotype has ten or more counts. The chain combines TRBV4-2 with TRBJ1-5; 10 nucleotides match TRBD1. Trimming cost V 0 bases and J 3 bases; bases outside gene matches: 5. The CDR3 is 17 amino acids. Germline V CDR1 and CDR2: LGHNA, YNFKEQ. CDR3 sequence: CASSQDRGQGSNQPQHF. The CDR3 DNA follows: TGTGCCAGCAGCCAAGATAGGGGACAGGGGTCCAATCAGCCCCAGCATTTT.

This chain uses TRBV5-1 with TRBJ1-6; D is ambiguous. Germline values: CDR1 SGHRS, CDR2 YFSETQ. The CDR3 runs to 13 residues. Trimming left V 3 bases short and J 8 bases short, with 9 bases between. CDR3 DNA: TGCGCCAGCAGCTGGGCCTCTGATTCACCCCTCCACTTT. Translated: CASSWASDSPLHF.

This clonotype was counted a few times. The chain carries TRBV6-5 and TRBJ1-1; D is unclear. Trimming took 0 bases from V and 3 from J, leaving 11 bases between them. Germline CDR1 and CDR2: MNHEY and SVGAGI. This CDR3 is built from 15 residues. CDR3 coding DNA: TGTGCCAGCAGTTACTCGATCAGCTTGGACACTGAAGCTTTCTTT. It translates to CASSYSISLDTEAFF.

The V call is TRBV11-3, the J call TRBJ2-2; D possibly corresponds to TRBD2 (5 bases). V was pared by 4 bases and J by 4 bases, with 13 bases between. CDR1 and CDR2 from the germline V gene are SGHNT and YENEEA. This CDR3 contains 15 residues. The CDR3: CASSSRQGSTGELFF. The CDR3 nucleotides read TGTGCCAGCAGCTCCCGTCAAGGGAGCACCGGGGAGCTGTTTTTT.

This clonotype was seen many times. The rearrangement links TRBV5-1 to TRBJ2-2, with D possibly TRBD2 on 5 matching bases. The V gene's germline CDR1 is SGHRS and CDR2 YFSETQ. CDR3 size: 13 residues. V was trimmed by 1 base and J by 6 bases, leaving 7 bases between them. CDR3 DNA: TGCGCCAGCAGCTTGAGAGGGTCCGGGGAGCTGTTTTTT. Translation: CASSLRGSGELFF. Complete variable domain (other parts from reference TRBV5-1 and TRBJ2-2): KAGVTQTPRYLIKTRGQQVTLSCSPISGHRSVSWYQQTPGQGLQFLFEYFSETQRNKGNFPGRFSGRQFSNSRSEMNVSTLELGDSALYLCASSLRGSGELFFGEGSRLTVL.

In its sample, this clonotype was seen a few times. This chain joins TRBV7-9 and TRBJ2-7; D perhaps matches TRBD2 (5 bases). The CDR3 has 12 residues. Trimming left V 7 bases short and J 3 bases short, with 10 bases between. Looked up from germline, CDR1 is SEHNR and CDR2 is FQNEAQ (reference sequence). This CDR3 is CASNSGDYEQYF. The CDR3 DNA reads TGTGCCAGCAACTCCGGGGACTACGAGCAGTACTTC. The entire variable domain, with the rest obtained from reference TRBV7-9 and TRBJ2-7, is as follows: DTGVSQNPRHKITKRGQNVTFRCDPISEHNRLYWYRQTLGQGPEFLTYFQNEAQLEKSRLLSDRFSAERPKGSFSTLEIQRTEQGDSAMYLCASNSGDYEQYFGPGTRLTVT.

This clonotype was seen only a few times. The rearrangement uses TRBV20-1 and TRBJ2-2; D unclear. The CDR3 extends over 14 amino acids. V was shortened by 4 bases and J by 3 bases, with 12 bases between the two germline ends. CDR1 and CDR2 from the germline V gene are DFQATT and SNEGSKA (reference sequence). Here the CDR3 DNA reads TGCAGTGCTAATCGACGGATGGACACCGGGGAGCTGTTTTTT. Translated: CSANRRMDTGELFF.

This chain connects TRBV6-6 to TRBJ2-7; TRBD1 is a possible D gene (5 bases). Germline loops: CDR1 MNHNY, CDR2 SVGAGI (reference sequence). The CDR3 runs to 12 residues. Trimming removed 6 bases at V and 3 bases at J, with 9 bases between. The CDR3 protein is CASSLQVYEQYF. CDR3 coding DNA: TGTGCCAGCAGCTTACAGGTCTACGAGCAGTACTTC.

This clonotype was seen only a few times. The rearrangement joins TRBV29-1 to TRBJ2-7; 10 bases are a match to TRBD1. Germline V gene data show CDR1 as SQVTM and CDR2 as ANQGSEA. This CDR3 is 14 amino acids long. J was trimmed by 4 bases and V by 4 bases; bases with no gene match: 7. The CDR3: CSVVGTGVQYEQYF. The DNA of the CDR3 is TGCAGCGTTGTAGGGACAGGGGTCCAGTACGAGCAGTACTTC.

This clonotype was seen a few times. The chain recombines TRBV18 with TRBJ1-1, with D unclear. Germline CDR1 reads KGHSH; CDR2 reads LQKENI. This CDR3 is built from 15 residues. Trimming removed 3 bases at V and 6 bases at J, with 17 bases between. CDR3: CASSPLAAPWSEAFF. The CDR3 coding sequence is TGTGCCAGCTCACCGCTGGCAGCCCCTTGGTCTGAAGCTTTCTTT.

The J gene is TRBJ2-1, the V gene TRBV14, with D maybe TRBD1 (6 bases). Germline V lookup: CDR1 SGHDN, CDR2 FVKESK. The CDR3 sequence is 17 residues long. V was shortened by 4 bases and J by 7 bases, with 23 bases between the two germline ends. Here the CDR3 reads CASSLAWGTTNLNEQFF. CDR3 DNA: TGTGCCAGCAGCCTGGCTTGGGGGACAACCAACCTTAATGAGCAGTTCTTC.

This clonotype appeared once. As DNA, the CDR3 is TGTGCCAGCAGCCCCGAGTCGGGACCCCCCGATGACACTGAAGCTTTCTTT. Translated: CASSPESGPPDDTEAFF. The chain combines TRBV9 with TRBJ1-1, with D possibly TRBD1 on 5 matching bases. The CDR3 consists of 17 residues. Germline CDR1 SGDLS, CDR2 YYNGEE. Trimming removed 4 bases at V and 3 bases at J, with 22 bases between.

The chain links TRBV13 to TRBJ1-6; 9 bases match TRBD1. The J segment lost 15 bases and the V segment lost 6 bases, leaving 9 bases of the junction unmatched. CDR1 is PRHDT, CDR2 FYEKMQ, per germline (reference sequence). The CDR3 has 13 residues. CDR3 coding DNA: TGTGCCAGCAGTAGGGACAGGGAGTTTCTCCTCCACTTT. Amino acids: CASSRDREFLLHF. Full variable domain (remainder filled in from reference TRBV13 and TRBJ1-6): AAGVIQSPRHLIKEKRETATLKCYPIPRHDTVYWYQQGPGQDPQFLISFYEKMQSDKGSIPDRFSAQQFSDYHSELNMSSLELGDSALYFCASSRDREFLLHFGNGTRLTVT.

This clonotype was recorded a few times. The chain carries TRBV12-3 or TRBV12-4 and TRBJ2-2; D ambiguous. CDR3 size: 12 residues. V was clipped by 3 bases and J by 7 bases, with 6 bases between them. CDR3 DNA sequence: TGTGCCAGCAGTTTGGAAGTCGGGGAGCTGTTTTTT. Its protein product is CASSLEVGELFF.

This clonotype was seen only once. This chain links TRBV3-1 with TRBJ1-6; D ambiguous. Trimming removed 4 bases at V and 0 bases at J, with 13 bases between. This CDR3 has 17 residues. The germline V gene encodes CDR1 LGHDT and CDR2 YNNKEL (reference sequence). CDR3 DNA: TGTGCCAGCAGCCTCAGACACGGAAGCTCCTATAATTCACCCCTCCACTTT. It specifies CASSLRHGSSYNSPLHF.

This clonotype was observed many times. DNA of the CDR3: TGTGCCACCGACAGGGAACCTACAGCTTTCTTT. Translating it yields CATDREPTAFF. This rearrangement joins TRBV2 to TRBJ1-1, with TRBD1 matching 7 bases. Germline V lookup: CDR1 SNHLY, CDR2 FYNNEI. The J segment lost 10 bases and the V segment lost 10 bases, leaving 9 bases of the junction unmatched. This CDR3 contains 11 residues. The full variable domain, rest sourced from reference TRBV2 and TRBJ1-1, is EPEVTQTPSHQVTQMGQEVILRCVPISNHLYFYWYRQILGQKVEFLVSFYNNEISEKSEIFDDQFSVERPDGSNFTLKIRSTKLEDSAMYFCATDREPTAFFGQGTRLTVV.

The chain couples TRBV6-2 or TRBV6-3 to TRBJ2-7; D possibly matches TRBD1 or TRBD2 (5 bases each). CDR1 MNHEY and CDR2 SVGEGT come from the germline V gene. Between the trimmed V and J ends, which lost 1 base and 2 bases, there was a span of 18 bases. The CDR3 totals 17 residues. CDR3 region: CASSYWDPPRTAYEQYF. As DNA, the CDR3 is TGTGCCAGCAGTTACTGGGACCCCCCTAGGACCGCCTACGAGCAGTACTTC.

This clonotype showed up just a few times. The CDR3 sequence is CASSETPAGPSTDTQYF. CDR3 DNA: TGTGCCAGCAGTGAAACCCCGGCGGGACCTTCCACAGATACGCAGTATTTT. The chain joins TRBV25-1 to TRBJ2-3; a possible D gene is TRBD2 (6 bases). This CDR3 region has 17 residues. The germline V gene encodes CDR1 MGHDK and CDR2 SYGVNS. V lost 2 bases and J 2 bases, leaving 17 bases between the germline ends.

As regards this clonotype: A much larger clone sits a single nucleotide away, making a read error possible. The chain is built from TRBV28 and TRBJ1-1, with D tentatively TRBD1 (6 bases). Germline V gene data show CDR1 as MDHEN and CDR2 as SYDVKM. The CDR3 spans 14 residues. Trimming took 10 bases from V and 1 from J, leaving 16 bases between them. CDR3 protein: CATSQAGENTEAFF. CDR3 nucleotides: TGTGCCACCTCACAGGCAGGGGAGAACACTGAAGCTTTCTTT.